This T cell receptor (beta chain) was identified in a study of blood T cell repertoires in COVID-19. Overall study context: Material from acute and convalescent COVID-19 was sourced from the United States, Italy and Spain. Sources were T cells, B-cell-depleted T cells, or PBMCs; the material itself was cDNA or gDNA.

Original data processing: Using reference gene primer amplification, nucleated cell counts were estimated. Generated by immunoSEQ multiplex PCR, the TCRdb table keeps only in-frame clones and is missing some. That table furnishes V, J and clone size, whereas the DNA furnished D and trimming. The table has around 37,000 clones, 87% seen once; the top ten hold 1.5% to 2.5%. The table lists this clone with a count of one. Germline V gene lookup returns CDR1 SGHRS and CDR2 YFSETQ. V gave up 0 bases and J gave up 0 bases, with 21 bases separating them. The CDR3 extends over 19 amino acids. Sequenced: peripheral blood. The chain links TRBV5-1 to TRBJ2-5; possible D gene TRBD2, 6 bases. The clonotype comes from a man in his fifties or sixties with active or convalescent COVID-19. CDR3 bases: TGCGCCAGCAGCTTGGCCGGGTTGGGAGGACCCCAGTACCAAGAGACCCAGTACTTC. Translation: CASSLAGLGGPQYQETQYF.